Listed here are 30 T cell receptor beta chains from one sample, sequenced in a study of T cell changes during pregnancy in multiple sclerosis. The table came from immunoSEQ multiplex PCR; TCRdb's copy has only in-frame clones and leaves some out. The sample carries about 40,000 clones, roughly 88% recorded once. The sequenced sample was peripheral blood, obtained in the first trimester of pregnancy. All receptors come from a female donor in good health, enrolled as a control in a pregnancy study.

The chain uses TRBV6-5 and TRBJ2-5; 9 bases are a match to TRBD1. The CDR3 length is 15 residues. J gave up 1 base and V 6 bases, and 6 bases lay outside the gene matches. Germline V CDR1 and CDR2: MNHEY, SVGAGI. CDR3 protein: CASRLRQGVQETQYF. CDR3 nucleotides: TGTGCCAGCAGATTACGACAGGGGGTCCAAGAGACCCAGTACTTC.

This clone was counted a single time. The CDR3 is CASRRGEGESYNEQFF. DNA of the CDR3: TGCGCCAGCAGACGTGGGGAGGGGGAATCCTACAATGAGCAGTTCTTC. This chain joins TRBV4-1 and TRBJ2-1; the D gene is possibly TRBD2 (7 bases). V was clipped by 6 bases and J by 1 base, with 16 bases between them. The germline gives CDR1 MGHRA, CDR2 YSYEKL. The CDR3 extends over 16 amino acids.

The gene calls are TRBV7-9 and TRBJ2-7; 7 bases agree with TRBD2. CDR3 length equals 15 residues. Germline V gene lookup returns CDR1 SEHNR and CDR2 FQNEAQ (reference sequence). V dropped 5 bases and J dropped 2; count of bases not matched to a gene: 9. The CDR3 loop is CASSPRTSRPYEQYF. In DNA form, the CDR3 reads TGTGCCAGCAGCCCCCGGACTAGTAGGCCCTACGAGCAGTACTTC.

This rearrangement joins TRBV27 to TRBJ2-5, with 7 bases aligning to TRBD2. Germline loops: CDR1 MNHEY, CDR2 SMNVEV (reference sequence). There are 14 residues in the CDR3. The V gene end was trimmed by 6 bases and the J gene end by 1 base; junction bases not matched to a gene: 5. CDR3: CASSPGGGQETQYF. The CDR3 DNA reads TGTGCCAGCAGCCCGGGCGGGGGCCAAGAGACCCAGTACTTC.

The CDR3 coding sequence is TGTGCCAGCAGTGTCGACAGGGGGGATTCACCCCTCCACTTT. Translation: CASSVDRGDSPLHF. This chain uses TRBV28 with TRBJ1-6; 9 bases fit TRBD1. Germline CDR1 reads MDHEN; CDR2 reads SYDVKM. Trimming took 5 bases from V and 8 from J; bases not matched to a gene: 4. The CDR3 runs 14 residues.

The chain combines TRBV30 with TRBJ2-2, with D perhaps matching TRBD1 (7 bases). This CDR3 is 14 amino acids long. Deletions cut 3 bases from V and 6 bases from J, with 14 bases between. Germline loops: CDR1 GTSNPN, CDR2 SVGIG (reference sequence). The CDR3 protein is CAWRTEGQSGELFF. For the CDR3, the DNA is TGTGCCTGGAGGACGGAGGGACAGTCCGGGGAGCTGTTTTTT.

The chain is built from TRBV5-6 and TRBJ1-1; D is uncertain. V lost 4 bases to trimming and J lost 7 bases, with 14 bases between them. The CDR3 consists of 13 residues. Germline V lookup: CDR1 SGHDT, CDR2 YYEEEE. The CDR3 reads CASSPGVGLEAFF. DNA for the CDR3: TGTGCCAGCAGCCCCGGGGTTGGACTTGAAGCTTTCTTT. Supplemented by reference TRBV5-6 and TRBJ1-1, the full variable domain reads DAGVTQSPTHLIKTRGQQVTLRCSPKSGHDTVSWYQQALGQGPQFIFQYYEEEERQRGNFPDRFSGHQFPNYSSELNVNALLLGDSALYLCASSPGVGLEAFFGQGTRLTVV.

J is TRBJ1-5 and V is TRBV6-1; D call uncertain. V shed 2 bases and J shed 6 bases, with 8 bases lying between them. Germline V gives CDR1 MNHNS, CDR2 SASEGT. The CDR3 consists of 13 residues. CDR3 sequence reads: CASSEPYSQPQHF. In DNA form, the CDR3 reads TGTGCCAGCAGTGAACCATACAGTCAGCCCCAGCATTTT.

The chain links TRBV7-8 to TRBJ2-2; 7 positions match TRBD1. Germline V lookup: CDR1 SGHVS, CDR2 FQNEAQ. The CDR3 is made up of 15 amino acids. V was clipped by 5 bases and J by 4 bases; unmatched bases: 7. The DNA of the CDR3 is TGTGCCAGCAGCCAGAGACAGGGTGCCACCGGGGAGCTGTTTTTT. This codes for CASSQRQGATGELFF.

V is TRBV15 and J is TRBJ2-7; 7 bases are a match to TRBD2. V was pared by 8 bases and J by 1 base, with 2 bases of the junction left unmatched. This CDR3 region has 12 residues. CDR1 and CDR2 from the germline V gene are LNHNV and YYDKDF (reference sequence). The CDR3 reads CATRGSSYEQYF. The CDR3 region has the DNA TGTGCCACCCGCGGGAGTTCCTACGAGCAGTACTTC.

As DNA, the CDR3 is TGTGCCAGCAGCAAACCCAGGCACAGTGGCTATGGCTACACCTTC. Residues: CASSKPRHSGYGYTF. The genes are TRBV21-1 and TRBJ1-2; whether TRBD1, the table's D call, matches the DNA was not checked. TRBV21-1 has pseudogene status. This CDR3 is built from 15 residues.

The V call is TRBV6-6, the J call TRBJ1-5; D unresolved. CDR1 MNHNY and CDR2 SVGAGI come from the germline V gene (reference sequence). V lost 6 bases to trimming and J lost 2 bases, with 17 bases between them. CDR3 size: 16 residues. CDR3 residues: CASSPRGPPGNQPQHF. The CDR3 DNA reads as TGTGCCAGCAGCCCGCGGGGTCCGCCTGGCAATCAGCCCCAGCATTTT.

The chain has TRBV7-2 and TRBJ1-1, with D possibly being TRBD1 (6 bases). Germline lookup yields CDR1 SGHTA and CDR2 FQGNSA. The CDR3 runs 14 residues. V lost 3 bases to trimming and J lost 1 base, with 9 bases between them. CDR3 residues: CASSLSTGNTEAFF. The CDR3 bases are TGTGCCAGCAGCTTGTCGACAGGGAACACTGAAGCTTTCTTT.

The chain recombines TRBV7-3 with TRBJ2-7; 10 positions match TRBD2. This CDR3 region has 16 residues. Trimming cost V 1 base and J 0 bases; bases outside gene matches: 3. CDR1 is SGHTA, CDR2 FQGTGA, per germline. The CDR3 loop reads CASSLSPSGGSYEQYF. The CDR3 DNA reads as TGTGCCAGCAGCTTAAGTCCTAGCGGGGGCTCCTACGAGCAGTACTTC. Drawing the rest from reference TRBV7-3 and TRBJ2-7, the complete variable domain is GAGVSQTPSNKVTEKGKYVELRCDPISGHTALYWYRQSLGQGPEFLIYFQGTGAADDSGLPNDRFFAVRPEGSVSTLKIQRTERGDSAVYLCASSLSPSGGSYEQYFGPGTRLTVT.

The chain combines TRBV19 with TRBJ2-1, with D tentatively TRBD2 (5 bases). V lost 5 bases and J lost 12, with 14 bases in between. CDR1 is LNHDA, CDR2 SQIVND, per germline (reference sequence). The CDR3 is 12 amino acids. CDR3 residues: CASSSGSKVQFF. The CDR3, as DNA: TGTGCCAGTAGTTCGGGGTCAAAGGTGCAGTTCTTC.

CDR3 protein: CASQGNRGDTGELFF. The CDR3 nucleotides are TGTGCCAGCCAAGGAAACAGGGGGGACACCGGGGAGCTGTTTTTT. The chain uses TRBV6-4 and TRBJ2-2; 8 nucleotides align to TRBD1. V shed 8 bases and J 3 bases; nucleotides not matched to a gene: 8. The length of the CDR3 is 15 residues. The V gene's germline CDR1 is MRHNA and CDR2 SNTAGT.

This chain uses TRBV2 with TRBJ1-2; D is ambiguous. The length of the CDR3 is 13 residues. The V end lost 6 bases, the J end lost 7 bases, and 15 bases lay between the germline ends. The V gene's germline CDR1 is SNHLY and CDR2 FYNNEI. The CDR3 bases are TGTGCCAGCAGGGGGAAAGCGGTAGGTGGCTACACCTTC. This encodes CASRGKAVGGYTF.

This sequence joins TRBV4-1 and TRBJ1-2; D gene unclear. Germline V gene lookup returns CDR1 MGHRA and CDR2 YSYEKL. Trimming stripped 3 bases from V and 5 bases from J, with 16 bases between. The CDR3 sequence is 15 residues long. CDR3 sequence reads: CASSQGAGVYYGYTF. CDR3 DNA sequence: TGCGCCAGCAGCCAGGGCGCCGGGGTGTATTATGGCTACACCTTC.

The V and J genes are TRBV28 and TRBJ1-6; no definite D call. Germline lookup yields CDR1 MDHEN and CDR2 SYDVKM. Trimming took 8 bases from V and 6 from J, leaving 14 bases between them. CDR3 length: 14 residues. The CDR3 protein is CASLAPHLNSPLHF. In DNA form, the CDR3 reads TGTGCCAGCCTGGCCCCCCACCTTAATTCACCCCTCCACTTT.

This chain links TRBV7-2 with TRBJ2-1; 13 bases align to TRBD2. Germline CDR1 is SGHTA and CDR2 is FQGNSA. V lost 6 bases, J lost 2 bases, and 4 bases stayed unmatched. The CDR3 consists of 16 residues. The CDR3 reads CASRPTSGGAYNEQFF. Here the CDR3 DNA reads TGTGCCAGCAGACCTACTAGCGGGGGGGCCTACAATGAGCAGTTCTTC.

The chain employs TRBV5-1 and TRBJ2-1, with TRBD2 identical over 7 bases. Germline lookup yields CDR1 SGHRS and CDR2 YFSETQ. The CDR3 loop spans 15 amino acids. V lost 1 base to trimming and J lost 7 bases; unmatched junction nucleotides: 8. This chain's CDR3 is CASSLKAIGGNEQFF. CDR3 bases: TGCGCCAGCAGCTTGAAGGCCATCGGGGGGAATGAGCAGTTCTTC. Together with reference TRBV5-1 and TRBJ2-1, the CDR3 gives the full variable domain: KAGVTQTPRYLIKTRGQQVTLSCSPISGHRSVSWYQQTPGQGLQFLFEYFSETQRNKGNFPGRFSGRQFSNSRSEMNVSTLELGDSALYLCASSLKAIGGNEQFFGPGTRLTVL.

This rearrangement joins TRBV4-3 to TRBJ2-4; maybe TRBD2 (7 bases). Germline-derived CDR1 and CDR2 are LGHNA and YSLEER. Trimming took 0 bases from V and 7 from J, leaving 22 bases between them. CDR3 length equals 18 residues. CDR3 sequence reads: CASSQDPGASGYRNIQYF. CDR3 in DNA: TGCGCCAGCAGCCAAGATCCGGGGGCTAGCGGCTATAGGAACATTCAGTACTTC.

The chain has TRBV9 and TRBJ2-1; 8 bases line up with TRBD2. This CDR3 contains 16 residues. Germline loops: CDR1 SGDLS, CDR2 YYNGEE. The ends lost 0 bases at V and 7 bases at J; junction bases unmatched: 9. CDR3 sequence (DNA): TGTGCCAGCAGCGTAGCAACGGGGGGGCCGGGTAATGAGCAGTTCTTC. This translates into CASSVATGGPGNEQFF.

V gene TRBV6-6 combines with J gene TRBJ2-7; 7 bases align to TRBD1. Unmatched junction bases numbered 6, after V lost 4 bases and J lost 6 bases. Germline CDR1 and CDR2: MNHNY and SVGAGI (reference sequence). This CDR3 region has 13 residues. Here the CDR3 reads CASSSRDSGEQYF. CDR3 bases: TGTGCCAGCAGTTCCAGGGACAGCGGCGAGCAGTACTTC.

The chain recombines TRBV6-5 with TRBJ1-1; a possible D gene is TRBD1 (5 bases). The CDR3 extends over 14 amino acids. Germline V lookup: CDR1 MNHEY, CDR2 SVGAGI. Trimming pared 1 base from V and 7 bases from J, leaving 13 bases between. CDR3 nucleotides: TGTGCCAGCAGTTACTATGGGGGAGGGATTGAAGCTTTCTTT. As protein: CASSYYGGGIEAFF.

This clone appeared a single time. V is TRBV13 and J is TRBJ1-2; the D is unclear. The ends were cut back, 0 bases at V and 3 bases at J, with 14 bases in the middle. The CDR3 spans 16 residues. From germline, CDR1 is PRHDT and CDR2 FYEKMQ (reference sequence). CDR3: CASSLGLRATHYGYTF. The CDR3 nucleotides are TGTGCCAGCAGCTTAGGCCTAAGAGCGACGCACTATGGCTACACCTTC.

V is TRBV19 and J is TRBJ1-1; D is perhaps TRBD1 (6 bases). The CDR3 totals 15 residues. Looked up from germline, CDR1 is LNHDA and CDR2 is SQIVND (reference sequence). V lost 5 bases, J lost 5 bases, and 18 bases lay in between. CDR3 nucleotide sequence: TGTGCCAGTAGTGCTTCCATGACAGGCGGGACTGAAGCTTTCTTT. Its translation is CASSASMTGGTEAFF.

The chain carries TRBV10-3 and TRBJ2-2, with TRBD1 matching 8 bases. The CDR3 contains 15 residues. From germline, CDR1 is ENHRY and CDR2 SYGVKD. J lost 0 bases, V lost 6 bases, and 3 bases had no gene match. The CDR3 DNA reads TGTGCCATCAGGGAGACAGGGGCGAACACCGGGGAGCTGTTTTTT. Translating gives CAIRETGANTGELFF.

This chain links TRBV5-1 with TRBJ2-1; D call uncertain. The CDR3 totals 12 residues. The germline V gene has CDR1 SGHRS and CDR2 YFSETQ. Between the trimmed V and J ends, which lost 0 bases and 6 bases, there was a span of 4 bases. CDR3 sequence: CASSLARNEQFF. CDR3 DNA sequence: TGCGCCAGCAGCTTGGCCCGCAATGAGCAGTTCTTC.

The chain combines TRBV4-1 with TRBJ2-3; a possible D gene is TRBD2 (5 bases). CDR1 MGHRA and CDR2 YSYEKL come from the germline V gene. Trimming shortened V by 1 base and J by 0 bases, and 14 bases separated the two germline ends. The CDR3 runs 17 residues. CDR3 in DNA: TGCGCCAGCAGCCAAGGAGGGCCGGGGTTTAGCACAGATACGCAGTATTTT. Protein product: CASSQGGPGFSTDTQYF.